These 4 T cell receptor beta chains were sequenced from one sample in a study of cytomegalovirus exposure and HLA in healthy donors. The PCR ran on 60 Vbeta and 13 Jbeta primers. Method: immunoSEQ multiplex PCR; TCRdb's copy keeps in-frame clones and lacks some. Among some 130,000 clones, 75% to 85% were seen once, and the ten largest hold approximately 10%. Sequencing was performed on PBMCs. Receptor source: a male donor in good health and CMV-seropositive.

The gene calls are TRBV19 and TRBJ2-2; 9 nucleotides line up with TRBD1. V gave up 9 bases and J gave up 1 base; unmatched junction bases: 9. CDR3 length: 16 residues. Germline assignment: CDR1 LNHDA and CDR2 SQIVND (reference sequence). The CDR3 nucleotides read TGTGCCAGCCGGGACAGGGAGTTTGGGAACACCGGGGAGCTGTTTTTT. This encodes CASRDREFGNTGELFF.

This clone was picked up one time. The J gene is TRBJ2-7, the V gene TRBV4-2; maybe TRBD2 (6 bases). The CDR3 has 18 amino acids. Germline CDR1 is LGHNA and CDR2 is YNFKEQ. The V gene lost 1 base and the J gene lost 3 bases, with 22 bases spanning the gap. CDR3 coding DNA: TGTGCCAGCAGCCAAGCGTCGGCCGGACGGACTACCGACTACGAGCAGTACTTC. Its translation: CASSQASAGRTTDYEQYF.

This rearrangement joins TRBV27 to TRBJ2-7; 12 nucleotides match TRBD2. The CDR3 contains 16 residues. Germline loops: CDR1 MNHEY, CDR2 SMNVEV (reference sequence). V lost 0 bases to trimming and J lost 3 bases; unmatched junction nucleotides: 3. As DNA, the CDR3 is TGTGCCAGCAGTTTATCGGGGACTAGCGGGTTCTACGAGCAGTACTTC. Protein product: CASSLSGTSGFYEQYF.

The CDR3 is CASTPTGGAQYF. As DNA, the CDR3 is TGTGCCAGTACTCCCACAGGGGGGGCGCAGTATTTT. The gene calls are TRBV19 and TRBJ2-3; D may be TRBD1 (8 bases). Trimming pared 7 bases from V and 10 bases from J, leaving 15 bases between. The CDR3 runs 12 residues. CDR1 is LNHDA and CDR2 is SQIVND in the germline V gene (reference sequence).